Below, 17 T cell receptor beta chains from the same sample are listed, as sequenced in a study of blood T cell repertoires in COVID-19. The repertoire was sequenced with immunoSEQ multiplex PCR; TCRdb's copy has only in-frame clones and lacks some. Of about 350,000 clones listed, more than 70% are singletons. The sample comprised PBMCs or T cells enriched from blood (not recorded which). Every receptor here comes from a young woman who had been exposed to COVID-19.

This clone has just one count. The rearrangement joins TRBV10-2 to TRBJ1-2; 10 bases are shared with TRBD1. The CDR3 runs 15 residues. V trimming: 3 bases; J trimming: 8 bases; junction bases outside the gene matches: 9. From germline, CDR1 is WSHSY and CDR2 SAAADI. As DNA, the CDR3 is TGCGCCAGCAGTGACCAAGGGACAGGGGCGTTGGGCTACACCTTC. As protein: CASSDQGTGALGYTF.

A note on this clone: Sequence at one end of the junction differs from germline and may be a read error. The chain recombines TRBV7-7 with TRBJ2-1, with 10 positions matching TRBD2. Per germline, CDR1 SSHAT and CDR2 FNYEAQ (reference sequence). The CDR3 has 17 residues. CDR3 in amino acids: CASSLGISPSGSHEQFF. For the CDR3, the DNA is TGTGCTAGCAGCTTAGGGATTTCGCCTAGCGGGAGCCATGAGCAGTTCTTC.

The CDR3 DNA sequence: TGTGCCACCAGTGAACTCACTAGCGGAAAGCAGTATTTT. Translation gives CATSELTSGKQYF. The rearrangement links TRBV24-1 to TRBJ2-3, with 8 bases that match TRBD2. Trimming took 4 bases from V and 11 from J; bases not matched to a gene: 7. CDR1 is KGHDR and CDR2 is SFDVKD in the germline V gene. This CDR3 comprises 13 residues.

The chain joins TRBV4-2 to TRBJ2-1, with 10 bases fitting TRBD2. V shed 0 bases and J 8 bases; nucleotides not matched to a gene: 4. The germline V gene encodes CDR1 LGHNA and CDR2 YNFKEQ. There are 15 residues in the CDR3. The CDR3 region has the DNA TGTGCCAGCAGCCAAGATCTAGCGGGAGTGTATGAGCAGTTCTTC. Protein sequence: CASSQDLAGVYEQFF.

The chain is built from TRBV2 and TRBJ1-1; possible D gene TRBD1, 6 bases. Germline V gene data show CDR1 as SNHLY and CDR2 as FYNNEI. Trimming stripped 4 bases from V and 5 bases from J, with 17 bases between. CDR3 length: 15 residues. The CDR3 nucleotides are TGTGCCAGCAGTGTCTCGCAGGGGTGGGGAACTGAAGCTTTCTTT. It encodes CASSVSQGWGTEAFF.

The rearrangement uses TRBV10-1 and TRBJ1-1, with 7 bases aligning to TRBD1. CDR3 length: 15 residues. Germline V gene lookup returns CDR1 WNHNN and CDR2 SYGVQD (reference sequence). V gave up 3 bases and J gave up 1 base; unmatched junction bases: 5. CDR3 loop: CASSDIGTANTEAFF. CDR3 DNA sequence: TGCGCCAGCAGTGATATTGGGACAGCGAACACTGAAGCTTTCTTT.

This clone was counted a few times. This chain joins TRBV7-9 and TRBJ2-7; D remains ambiguous. This CDR3 is 15 amino acids long. Germline V gene sequence: CDR1 SEHNR, CDR2 FQNEAQ (reference sequence). V lost 0 bases and J lost 0, with 9 bases in between. As DNA, the CDR3 is TGTGCCAGCAGCTTAGCAGCGAGTATCTCCTACGAGCAGTACTTC. Its protein is CASSLAASISYEQYF.

In its sample, this clone was seen once. V and J are TRBV3-1 (or the pseudogene TRBV3-2) and TRBJ2-5; D is perhaps TRBD1 (5 bases). Germline V gene data show CDR1 as LGHDT and CDR2 as YNNKEL (reference sequence). CDR3 length: 15 amino acids. V lost 4 bases and J lost 2, with 14 bases in between. CDR3 nucleotides: TGTGCCAGCAGCCCCAGAGGACAAGGACAAGAGACCCAGTACTTC. It specifies CASSPRGQGQETQYF.

The chain links TRBV10-3 to TRBJ2-2; D is ambiguous. CDR1 and CDR2 from the germline V gene are ENHRY and SYGVKD. CDR3 length: 13 amino acids. The germline V and J ends were trimmed by 2 bases and 8 bases, with 9 bases remaining between them. This CDR3 reads CAISEAARGELFF. The CDR3 region has the DNA TGTGCCATCAGTGAGGCTGCTAGGGGGGAGCTGTTTTTT.

V gene TRBV28 combines with J gene TRBJ2-1; D may be TRBD1 (6 bases). The CDR3 totals 14 residues. Trimming stripped 4 bases from V and 9 bases from J, with 16 bases between. Germline CDR1 and CDR2: MDHEN and SYDVKM. The CDR3 nucleotides read TGTGCCAGCAGTTCCCTACCACACAGGGTTGAGCAGTTCTTC. Translation gives CASSSLPHRVEQFF.

The rearrangement joins TRBV19 to TRBJ2-5; D is perhaps TRBD2 (6 bases). Germline V gene lookup returns CDR1 LNHDA and CDR2 SQIVND (reference sequence). There are 15 residues in the CDR3. The V end lost 4 bases, the J end lost 5 bases, and 17 bases lay between the germline ends. The CDR3 DNA reads as TGTGCCAGTAGTAGAAACATGCACGGAGGGGAGACCCAGTACTTC. Translating gives CASSRNMHGGETQYF.

The J gene is TRBJ2-4, the V gene TRBV15; 9 positions match TRBD1. CDR1 is LNHNV and CDR2 is YYDKDF in the germline V gene (reference sequence). The CDR3 is made up of 15 amino acids. Losses at the gene ends were 1 base for V and 15 bases for J; bases not matched to a gene: 13. DNA for the CDR3: TGTGCCACCAGCAGAGGGGGAGGGACAGGGTGGCTAACGTACTTC. Amino acid sequence: CATSRGGGTGWLTYF.

The chain couples TRBV6-1 to TRBJ2-3, with TRBD2 identical over 12 bases. This CDR3 contains 16 residues. Losses at the gene ends were 4 bases for V and 6 bases for J; bases not matched to a gene: 8. Looked up from germline, CDR1 is MNHNS and CDR2 is SASEGT. For the CDR3, the DNA is TGTGCCAGCAGTGGACTAGCGGGAGTCCTCGGGGATACGCAGTATTTT. Amino acid sequence: CASSGLAGVLGDTQYF.

The chain uses TRBV5-1 and TRBJ1-1; D not certain. V was cut by 4 bases and J by 1 base, with 11 bases left in between. Looked up from germline, CDR1 is SGHRS and CDR2 is YFSETQ. The CDR3 consists of 14 residues. In DNA, the CDR3 is TGCGCCAGCAGCCCGGGTGGCGGGAACACTGAAGCTTTCTTT. Translating it yields CASSPGGGNTEAFF.

This clone was seen ten or more times. The chain is built from TRBV4-2 and TRBJ2-1; TRBD2 matches at 7 bases. V lost 4 bases, J lost 5 bases, and 14 bases stayed unmatched. In germline, CDR1 is LGHNA, CDR2 YNFKEQ. This CDR3 contains 17 residues. In DNA form, the CDR3 reads TGTGCCAGCAGCCCAAGGACTCGGTCTAGCGGAGACAATGAGCAGTTCTTC. Translated, it gives CASSPRTRSSGDNEQFF.

The chain links TRBV10-3 to TRBJ2-7; tentatively, D is TRBD2 (6 bases). CDR1 ENHRY and CDR2 SYGVKD come from the germline V gene. CDR3 length equals 12 residues. V was shortened by 6 bases and J by 1 base, with 7 bases between the two germline ends. The CDR3 spells CAIRGGSYEQYF. The DNA of the CDR3 is TGTGCCATCAGGGGGGGATCCTACGAGCAGTACTTC.

The V gene is TRBV19, the J gene TRBJ2-7; possibly TRBD1 for D (6 bases). In germline, CDR1 is LNHDA, CDR2 SQIVND (reference sequence). Trimming shortened V by 11 bases and J by 4 bases, and 12 bases separated the two germline ends. This CDR3 contains 11 residues. CDR3 loop: CAFWGPYEQYF. The CDR3, as DNA: TGTGCCTTCTGGGGGCCTTACGAGCAGTACTTC.